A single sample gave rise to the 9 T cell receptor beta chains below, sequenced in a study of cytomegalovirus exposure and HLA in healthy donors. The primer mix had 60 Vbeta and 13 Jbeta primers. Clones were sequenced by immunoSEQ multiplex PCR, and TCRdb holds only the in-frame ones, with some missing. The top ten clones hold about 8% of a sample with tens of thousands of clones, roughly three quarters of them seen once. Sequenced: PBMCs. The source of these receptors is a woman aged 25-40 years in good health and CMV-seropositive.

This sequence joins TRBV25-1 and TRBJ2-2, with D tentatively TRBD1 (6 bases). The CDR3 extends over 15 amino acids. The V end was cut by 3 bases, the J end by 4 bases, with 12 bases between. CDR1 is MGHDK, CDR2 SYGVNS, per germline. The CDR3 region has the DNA TGTGCCAGCAGTGAGGCAGGGGCGTTCACCGGGGAGCTGTTTTTT. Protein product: CASSEAGAFTGELFF. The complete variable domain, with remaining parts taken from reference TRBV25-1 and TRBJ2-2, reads EADIYQTPRYLVIGTGKKITLECSQTMGHDKMYWYQQDPGMELHLIHYSYGVNSTEKGDLSSESTVSRIRTEHFPLTLESARPSHTSQYLCASSEAGAFTGELFFGEGSRLTVL.

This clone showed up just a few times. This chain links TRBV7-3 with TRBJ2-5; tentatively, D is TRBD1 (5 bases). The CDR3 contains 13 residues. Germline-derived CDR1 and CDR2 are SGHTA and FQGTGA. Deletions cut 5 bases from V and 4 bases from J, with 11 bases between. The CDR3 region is CASSLQGSETQYF. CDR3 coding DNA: TGTGCCAGCAGCCTTCAGGGATCAGAGACCCAGTACTTC.

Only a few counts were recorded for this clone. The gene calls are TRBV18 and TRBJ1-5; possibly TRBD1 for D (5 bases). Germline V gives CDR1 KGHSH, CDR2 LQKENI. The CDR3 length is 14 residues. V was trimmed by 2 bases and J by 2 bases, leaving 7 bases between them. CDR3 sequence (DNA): TGTGCCAGCTCACCAGGGGCCGGCAATCAGCCCCAGCATTTT. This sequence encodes CASSPGAGNQPQHF.

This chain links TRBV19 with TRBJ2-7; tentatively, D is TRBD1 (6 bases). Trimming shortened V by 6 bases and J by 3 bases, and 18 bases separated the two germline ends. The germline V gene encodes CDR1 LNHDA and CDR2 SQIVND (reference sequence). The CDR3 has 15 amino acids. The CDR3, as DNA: TGTGCCAGTAGCTCTGCCGGGACAAGTAACTACGAGCAGTACTTC. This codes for CASSSAGTSNYEQYF. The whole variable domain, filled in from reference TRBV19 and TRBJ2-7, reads DGGITQSPKYLFRKEGQNVTLSCEQNLNHDAMYWYRQDPGQGLRLIYYSQIVNDFQKGDIAEGYSVSREKKESFPLTVTSAQKNPTAFYLCASSSAGTSNYEQYFGPGTRLTVT.

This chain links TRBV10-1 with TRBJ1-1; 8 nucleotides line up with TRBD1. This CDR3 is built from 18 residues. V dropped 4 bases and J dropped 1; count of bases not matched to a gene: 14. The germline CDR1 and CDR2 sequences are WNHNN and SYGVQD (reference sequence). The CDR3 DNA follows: TGCGCCAGCAGTGGAATTGGACAGGGAGGGATGGCGAACACTGAAGCTTTCTTT. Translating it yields CASSGIGQGGMANTEAFF.

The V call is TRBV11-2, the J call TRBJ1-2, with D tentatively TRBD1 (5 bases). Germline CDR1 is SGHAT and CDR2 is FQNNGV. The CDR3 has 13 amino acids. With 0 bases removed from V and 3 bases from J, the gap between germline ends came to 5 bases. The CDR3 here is CASSLEGDYGYTF. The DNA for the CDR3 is TGTGCCAGCAGCTTAGAAGGGGACTATGGCTACACCTTC.

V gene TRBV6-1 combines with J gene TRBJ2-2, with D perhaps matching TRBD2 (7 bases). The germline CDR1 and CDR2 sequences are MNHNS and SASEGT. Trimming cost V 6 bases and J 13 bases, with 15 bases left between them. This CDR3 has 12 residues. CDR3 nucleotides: TGTGCCAGCAGAGACGGGGGGCGTCGGCTGTTTTTT. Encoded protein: CASRDGGRRLFF.

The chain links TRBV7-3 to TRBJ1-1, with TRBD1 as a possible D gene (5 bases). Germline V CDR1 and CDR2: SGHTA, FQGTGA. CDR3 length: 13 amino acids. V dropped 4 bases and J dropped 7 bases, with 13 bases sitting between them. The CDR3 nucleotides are TGTGCCAGCAGCTACCGCGGGACGAGTGAAGCTTTCTTT. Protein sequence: CASSYRGTSEAFF. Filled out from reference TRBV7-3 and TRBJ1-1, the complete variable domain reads GAGVSQTPSNKVTEKGKYVELRCDPISGHTALYWYRQSLGQGPEFLIYFQGTGAADDSGLPNDRFFAVRPEGSVSTLKIQRTERGDSAVYLCASSYRGTSEAFFGQGTRLTVV.

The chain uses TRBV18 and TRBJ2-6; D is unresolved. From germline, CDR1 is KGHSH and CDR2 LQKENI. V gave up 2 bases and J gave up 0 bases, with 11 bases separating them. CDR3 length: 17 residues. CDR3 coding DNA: TGTGCCAGCTCACCAAGCTTCGCCCGCTCTGGGGCCAACGTCCTGACTTTC. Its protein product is CASSPSFARSGANVLTF.